This T cell receptor beta chain was found in a study of CD8+CD57+ T cells in acquired aplastic anemia. Study at large: Yields of DNA that came from sorted CD4+ and CD8+ cells averaged about 3.5 ug. General observations from the study: Patients had roughly 29 CD8+ CDR3 sequences in common with controls (the shared set).

This clonotype was detected many times. No antigen is known for it. Using genomic DNA as the template, TCR beta VDJ and CDR3 profiling was carried out. TCRdb reprocessed the reads with MiXCR, giving one entry per CDR3 protein. The top ten hold about 3% of the sample, which has 120,000 or so distinct CDR3 sequences, approximately 36% seen once. For sequencing, patients were chosen who had shown expansion of CD8+CD57+ cells by flow cytometry. Severe acquired aplastic anemia was present in all patients. There are 17 residues in the CDR3. From germline, CDR1 is SEHNR and CDR2 FQNEAQ (reference sequence). Trimming cost V 5 bases and J 1 base; bases outside gene matches: 8.

The specimen was sorted CD4+, CD8+, or CD8+CD57+ T cells (not recorded which) from PBMCs. The chain is built from TRBV7-9 and TRBJ2-5; TRBD2 aligns across 12 bases. The clonotype comes from a human donor with aplastic anemia. The CDR3 DNA reads as TGTGCCAGCAGCCGGATAGGACTAGCGGGGTCCCAAGAGACCCAGTACTTC. Amino acids: CASSRIGLAGSQETQYF. Variable domain in full (rest from reference TRBV7-9 and TRBJ2-5): DTGVSQNPRHKITKRGQNVTFRCDPISEHNRLYWYRQTLGQGPEFLTYFQNEAQLEKSRLLSDRFSAERPKGSFSTLEIQRTEQGDSAMYLCASSRIGLAGSQETQYFGPGTRLLVL.